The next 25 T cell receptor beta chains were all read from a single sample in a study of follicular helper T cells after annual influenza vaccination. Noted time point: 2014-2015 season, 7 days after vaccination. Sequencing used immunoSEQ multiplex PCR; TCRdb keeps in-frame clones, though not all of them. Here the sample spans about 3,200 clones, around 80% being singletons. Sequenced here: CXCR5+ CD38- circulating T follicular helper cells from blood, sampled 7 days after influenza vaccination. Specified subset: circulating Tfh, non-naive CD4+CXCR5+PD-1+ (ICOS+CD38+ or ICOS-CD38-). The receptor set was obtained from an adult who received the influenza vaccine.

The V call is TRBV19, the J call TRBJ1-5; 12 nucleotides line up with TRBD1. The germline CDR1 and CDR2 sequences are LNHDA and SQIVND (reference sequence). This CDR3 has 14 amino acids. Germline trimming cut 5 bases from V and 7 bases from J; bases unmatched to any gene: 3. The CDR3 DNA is TGTGCCAGTAGTGTAGGGACAGGGGGCCAGCCCCAGCATTTT. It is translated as CASSVGTGGQPQHF.

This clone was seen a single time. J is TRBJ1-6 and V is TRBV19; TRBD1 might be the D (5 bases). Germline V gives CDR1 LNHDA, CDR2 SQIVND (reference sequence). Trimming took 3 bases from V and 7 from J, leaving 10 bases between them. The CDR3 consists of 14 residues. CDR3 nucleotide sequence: TGTGCCAGTAGTATCGGGGGGTACAATTCACCCCTCCACTTT. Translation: CASSIGGYNSPLHF. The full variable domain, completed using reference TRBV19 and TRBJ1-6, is DGGITQSPKYLFRKEGQNVTLSCEQNLNHDAMYWYRQDPGQGLRLIYYSQIVNDFQKGDIAEGYSVSREKKESFPLTVTSAQKNPTAFYLCASSIGGYNSPLHFGNGTRLTVT.

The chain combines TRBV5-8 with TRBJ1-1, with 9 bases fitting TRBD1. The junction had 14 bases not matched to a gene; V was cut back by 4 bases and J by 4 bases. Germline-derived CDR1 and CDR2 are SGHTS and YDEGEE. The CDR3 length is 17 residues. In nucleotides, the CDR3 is TGTGCCAGCAGCCTTTACAGGGGGCGCGCCGTGGTCACTGAAGCTTTCTTT. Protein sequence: CASSLYRGRAVVTEAFF.

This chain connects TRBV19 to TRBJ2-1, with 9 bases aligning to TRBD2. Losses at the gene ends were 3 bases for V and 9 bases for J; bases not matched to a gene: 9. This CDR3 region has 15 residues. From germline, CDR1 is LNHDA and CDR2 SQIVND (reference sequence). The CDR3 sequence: CASSISPAGGVEQFF. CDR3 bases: TGTGCCAGTAGTATTTCCCCAGCGGGGGGAGTTGAGCAGTTCTTC.

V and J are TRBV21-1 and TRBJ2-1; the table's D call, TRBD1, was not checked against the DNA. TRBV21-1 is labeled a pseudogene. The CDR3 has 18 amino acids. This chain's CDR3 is CASSKVEFGGQGADEQFF. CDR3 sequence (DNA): TGTGCCAGCAGCAAAGTGGAGTTTGGCGGACAGGGGGCGGATGAGCAGTTCTTC.

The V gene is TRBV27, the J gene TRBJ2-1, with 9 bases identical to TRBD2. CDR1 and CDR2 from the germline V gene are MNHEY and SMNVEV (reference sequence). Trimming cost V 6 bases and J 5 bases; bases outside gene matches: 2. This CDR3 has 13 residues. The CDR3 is CASRGTSNNEQFF. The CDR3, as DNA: TGTGCCAGCAGGGGGACTAGCAACAATGAGCAGTTCTTC.

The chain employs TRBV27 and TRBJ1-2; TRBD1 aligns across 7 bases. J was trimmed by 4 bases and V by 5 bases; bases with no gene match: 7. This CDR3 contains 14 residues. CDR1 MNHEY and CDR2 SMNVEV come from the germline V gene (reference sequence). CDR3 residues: CASSPNRGTYGYTF. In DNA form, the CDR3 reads TGTGCCAGCAGTCCTAACAGGGGTACCTATGGCTACACCTTC.

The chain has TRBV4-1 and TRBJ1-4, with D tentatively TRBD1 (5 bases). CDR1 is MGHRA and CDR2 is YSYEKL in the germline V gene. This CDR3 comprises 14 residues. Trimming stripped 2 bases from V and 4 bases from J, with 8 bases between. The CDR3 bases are TGCGCCAGCAGCCAAAGACAGTATAATGAAAAACTGTTTTTT. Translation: CASSQRQYNEKLFF.

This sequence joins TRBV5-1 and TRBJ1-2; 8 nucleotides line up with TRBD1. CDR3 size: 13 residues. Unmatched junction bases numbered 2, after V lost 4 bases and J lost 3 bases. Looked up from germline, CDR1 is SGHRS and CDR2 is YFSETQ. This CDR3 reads CASSMTGDYGYTF. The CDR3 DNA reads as TGCGCCAGCAGCATGACAGGGGACTATGGCTACACCTTC.

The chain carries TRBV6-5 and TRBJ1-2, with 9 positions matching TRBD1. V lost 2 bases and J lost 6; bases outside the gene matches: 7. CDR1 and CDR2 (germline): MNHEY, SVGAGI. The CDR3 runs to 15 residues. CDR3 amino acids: CASSYTQGAKDGYTF. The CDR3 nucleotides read TGTGCCAGCAGTTACACACAGGGGGCTAAGGATGGCTACACCTTC.

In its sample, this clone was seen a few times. The CDR3 here is CASSQDPGQTGQPQHF. The CDR3 nucleotides read TGTGCCAGCAGCCAAGATCCTGGACAGACCGGTCAGCCCCAGCATTTT. V usage is TRBV4-2 and J usage is TRBJ1-5; a possible D gene is TRBD1 (6 bases). CDR3 size: 16 residues. V dropped 0 bases and J dropped 6 bases, with 15 bases sitting between them. Germline V gene lookup returns CDR1 LGHNA and CDR2 YNFKEQ.

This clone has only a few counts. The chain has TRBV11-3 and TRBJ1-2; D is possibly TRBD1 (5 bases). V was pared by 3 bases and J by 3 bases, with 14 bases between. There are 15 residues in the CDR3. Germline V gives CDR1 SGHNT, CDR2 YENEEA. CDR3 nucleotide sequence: TGTGCCAGCAGCTTGGGAGCAGGGAGGGACTATGGCTACACCTTC. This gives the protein CASSLGAGRDYGYTF.

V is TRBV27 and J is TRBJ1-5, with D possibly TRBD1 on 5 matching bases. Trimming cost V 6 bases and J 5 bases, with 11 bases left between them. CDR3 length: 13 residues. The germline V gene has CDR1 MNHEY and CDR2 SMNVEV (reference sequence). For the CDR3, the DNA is TGTGCCAGCAGCTTAGTGGGGGATCAGCCCCAGCATTTT. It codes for CASSLVGDQPQHF.

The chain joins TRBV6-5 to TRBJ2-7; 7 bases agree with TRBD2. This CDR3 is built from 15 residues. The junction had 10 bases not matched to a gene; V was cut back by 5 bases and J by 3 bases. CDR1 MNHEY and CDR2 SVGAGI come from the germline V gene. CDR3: CASSPLGGGGYEQYF. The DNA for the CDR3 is TGTGCCAGCAGTCCCCTGGGGGGGGGAGGCTACGAGCAGTACTTC.

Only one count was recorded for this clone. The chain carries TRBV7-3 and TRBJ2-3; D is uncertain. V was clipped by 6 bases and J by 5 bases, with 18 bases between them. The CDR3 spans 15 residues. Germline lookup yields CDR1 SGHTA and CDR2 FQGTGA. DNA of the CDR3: TGTGCCAGCAGGGCGGCTGGAAGAAGTCTAGATACGCAGTATTTT. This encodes CASRAAGRSLDTQYF.

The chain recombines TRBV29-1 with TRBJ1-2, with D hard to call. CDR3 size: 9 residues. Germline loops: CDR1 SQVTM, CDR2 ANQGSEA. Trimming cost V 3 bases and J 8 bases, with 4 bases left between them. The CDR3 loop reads CSVDVGYTF. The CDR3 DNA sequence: TGCAGCGTTGATGTGGGCTACACCTTC.

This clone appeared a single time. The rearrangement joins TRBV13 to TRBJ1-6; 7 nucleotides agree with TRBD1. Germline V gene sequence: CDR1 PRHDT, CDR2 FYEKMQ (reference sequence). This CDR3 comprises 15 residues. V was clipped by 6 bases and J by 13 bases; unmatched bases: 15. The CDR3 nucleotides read TGTGCCAGCAGAGCCCGCGGACAGACAGGGAGGCCCCTCCACTTT. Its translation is CASRARGQTGRPLHF.

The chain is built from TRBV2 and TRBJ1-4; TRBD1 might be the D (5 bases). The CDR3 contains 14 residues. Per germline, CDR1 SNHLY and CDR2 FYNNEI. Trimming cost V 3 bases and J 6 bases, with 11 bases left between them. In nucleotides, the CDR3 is TGTGCCAGCAGTGAGCAGGGTCAGGATGAAAAACTGTTTTTT. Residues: CASSEQGQDEKLFF.

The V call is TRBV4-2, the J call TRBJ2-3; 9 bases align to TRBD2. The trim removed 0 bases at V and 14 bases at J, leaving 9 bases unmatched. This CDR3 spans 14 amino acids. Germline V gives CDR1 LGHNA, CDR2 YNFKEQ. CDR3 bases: TGTGCCAGCAGCCAAGAGGTTCCGGGACTAGCACTGTATTTT. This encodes CASSQEVPGLALYF.

The CDR3 sequence: CASSGAPGSYGYTF. The DNA of the CDR3 is TGTGCCAGCTCCGGGGCTCCTGGCTCCTATGGCTACACCTTC. The J gene is TRBJ1-2, the V gene TRBV19, with D possibly TRBD1 on 5 matching bases. Trimming pared 9 bases from V and 4 bases from J, leaving 18 bases between. CDR3 length: 14 amino acids. Germline CDR1 LNHDA, CDR2 SQIVND (reference sequence).

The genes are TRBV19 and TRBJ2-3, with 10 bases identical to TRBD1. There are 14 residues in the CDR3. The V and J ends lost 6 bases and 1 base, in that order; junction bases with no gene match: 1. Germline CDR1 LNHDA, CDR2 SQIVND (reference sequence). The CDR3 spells CASRGQGGTDTQYF. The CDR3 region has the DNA TGTGCCAGTAGAGGACAGGGGGGCACAGATACGCAGTATTTT.

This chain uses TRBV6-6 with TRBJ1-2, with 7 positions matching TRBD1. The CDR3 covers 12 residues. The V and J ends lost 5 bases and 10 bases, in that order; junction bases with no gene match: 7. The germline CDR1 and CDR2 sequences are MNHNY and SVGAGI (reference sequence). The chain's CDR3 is CASSRQGKDYTF. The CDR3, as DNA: TGTGCCAGCAGTAGACAGGGCAAGGACTACACCTTC.

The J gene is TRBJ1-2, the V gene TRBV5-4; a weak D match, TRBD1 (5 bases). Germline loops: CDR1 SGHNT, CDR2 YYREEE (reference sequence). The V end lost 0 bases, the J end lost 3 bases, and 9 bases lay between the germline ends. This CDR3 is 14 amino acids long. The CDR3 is CASSLGGLDYGYTF. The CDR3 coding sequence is TGTGCCAGCAGCTTGGGGGGGTTGGACTATGGCTACACCTTC.

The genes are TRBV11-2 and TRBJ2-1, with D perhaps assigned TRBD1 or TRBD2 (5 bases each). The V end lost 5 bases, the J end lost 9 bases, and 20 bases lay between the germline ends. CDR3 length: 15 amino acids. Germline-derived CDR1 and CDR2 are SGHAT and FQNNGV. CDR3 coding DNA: TGTGCCAGCAGCAAGGACGGGGACGGAGGTAGTGAGCAGTTCTTC. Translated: CASSKDGDGGSEQFF.

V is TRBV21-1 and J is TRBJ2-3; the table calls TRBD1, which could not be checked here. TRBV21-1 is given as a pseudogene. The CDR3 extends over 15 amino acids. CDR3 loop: CASVTIRTCTDTQYF. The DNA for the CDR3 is TGTGCCAGCGTCACTATTAGGACATGTACAGATACGCAGTATTTT.